Listed here are 12 T cell receptor beta chains from one sample, sequenced in a study of blood T cell repertoires in COVID-19. Method: immunoSEQ multiplex PCR; TCRdb's copy keeps in-frame clones and lacks some. The data show roughly 100,000 clones, more than 75% seen once. Sequenced input: peripheral blood. These receptors came from a man aged 60 to 69 with active or convalescent COVID-19.

The rearrangement links TRBV4-1 to TRBJ1-2; unclear D gene. Germline V gene data show CDR1 as MGHRA and CDR2 as YSYEKL. This CDR3 contains 14 residues. The ends were cut back, 5 bases at V and 4 bases at J, with 14 bases in the middle. CDR3 sequence reads: CASSITRISYGYTF. CDR3 in DNA: TGCGCCAGCAGCATAACCAGAATTTCCTATGGCTACACCTTC.

The V call is TRBV19, the J call TRBJ1-1; tentative D call: TRBD1 (5 bases). Trimming removed 1 base from V and 6 bases from J, with 12 bases in between. The CDR3 consists of 14 residues. Germline loops: CDR1 LNHDA, CDR2 SQIVND (reference sequence). The CDR3 nucleotides are TGTGCCAGTAGTATAGTGGCAGGGCAGGCTGAAGCTTTCTTT. Translated, it gives CASSIVAGQAEAFF.

This chain connects TRBV18 to TRBJ2-3, with 8 bases identical to TRBD1. CDR3 length: 14 residues. The V gene end was trimmed by 4 bases and the J gene end by 6 bases; junction bases not matched to a gene: 6. The germline V gene has CDR1 KGHSH and CDR2 LQKENI. Here the CDR3 reads CASSLRTGMDTQYF. The DNA of the CDR3 is TGTGCCAGCTCACTACGGACAGGGATGGATACGCAGTATTTT.

This sequence joins TRBV28 and TRBJ2-2, with D tentatively TRBD1 (5 bases). V gave up 5 bases and J gave up 4 bases, with 14 bases separating them. The germline V gene has CDR1 MDHEN and CDR2 SYDVKM. The CDR3 length is 15 residues. The CDR3 sequence is CASSRSGIFTGELFF. The CDR3 coding sequence is TGTGCCAGCAGTCGGTCAGGGATTTTCACCGGGGAGCTGTTTTTT. The whole variable domain, filled in from reference TRBV28 and TRBJ2-2, reads DVKVTQSSRYLVKRTGEKVFLECVQDMDHENMFWYRQDPGLGLRLIYFSYDVKMKEKGDIPEGYSVSREKKERFSLILESASTNQTSMYLCASSRSGIFTGELFFGEGSRLTVL.

The V and J genes are TRBV18 and TRBJ2-1; 16 nucleotides align to TRBD2. Germline lookup yields CDR1 KGHSH and CDR2 LQKENI. J gave up 10 bases and V 3 bases, and 3 bases lay outside the gene matches. The CDR3 runs to 15 residues. The CDR3 loop is CASSPGLAGGIEQFF. CDR3 in DNA: TGTGCCAGCTCACCGGGACTAGCGGGAGGGATCGAGCAGTTCTTC.

The genes are TRBV6-6 and TRBJ2-4; a weak D match, TRBD2 (6 bases). The CDR3 has 18 residues. The V end was cut by 5 bases, the J end by 4 bases, with 24 bases between. Germline V lookup: CDR1 MNHNY, CDR2 SVGAGI (reference sequence). CDR3 sequence: CASSPTSRGARGKNIQYF. As DNA, the CDR3 is TGTGCCAGCAGTCCAACTTCGCGCGGGGCGCGGGGAAAAAACATTCAGTACTTC.

The sample holds one count of this clone. This chain connects TRBV6-2 or TRBV6-3 to TRBJ1-2; 9 bases are a match to TRBD1. The germline gives CDR1 MNHEY, CDR2 SVGEGT. V dropped 6 bases and J dropped 0; count of bases not matched to a gene: 14. This CDR3 region has 18 residues. The CDR3 DNA follows: TGTGCCAGCAGACCTATCCGGGACAGGGAGCTAACTAACTATGGCTACACCTTC. Protein product: CASRPIRDRELTNYGYTF.

In DNA form, the CDR3 reads TGTGCCAGCAGCTTGGCCGGACAGGGCGCGAGTGGCTACACCTTC. Protein: CASSLAGQGASGYTF. The chain recombines TRBV5-4 with TRBJ1-2; 8 bases are shared with TRBD1. With V trimmed by 0 bases and J by 7 bases, 8 bases remained unmatched. Germline CDR1 SGHNT, CDR2 YYREEE (reference sequence). CDR3 size: 15 residues.

The J gene is TRBJ2-3, the V gene TRBV18, with 14 nucleotides matching TRBD2. The V and J ends lost 3 bases and 2 bases, in that order; junction bases with no gene match: 4. The germline V gene encodes CDR1 KGHSH and CDR2 LQKENI. This CDR3 contains 17 residues. The CDR3 DNA reads TGTGCCAGCTCACCGACTAGCGGGAGGGCCCTCACAGATACGCAGTATTTT. Protein product: CASSPTSGRALTDTQYF.

Ten or more counts support this clone. The V and J genes are TRBV11-2 and TRBJ2-2, with D perhaps TRBD1 (5 bases). V lost 6 bases to trimming and J lost 4 bases, with 12 bases between them. This CDR3 region has 14 residues. Germline V lookup: CDR1 SGHAT, CDR2 FQNNGV. This chain's CDR3 is CASSRQGTTGELFF. CDR3 nucleotide sequence: TGTGCCAGCAGTCGGCAGGGAACCACCGGGGAGCTGTTTTTT.

This clone appeared a few times. The chain carries TRBV14 and TRBJ1-1, with D possibly matching TRBD1 (6 bases). This CDR3 region has 16 residues. Trimming pared 0 bases from V and 4 bases from J, leaving 15 bases between. Per germline, CDR1 SGHDN and CDR2 FVKESK. The CDR3 sequence is CASSQELGAGGTEAFF. CDR3 in DNA: TGTGCCAGCAGCCAAGAATTGGGGGCGGGGGGCACTGAAGCTTTCTTT.

V and J are TRBV7-9 and TRBJ2-1; 7 bases agree with TRBD1. With V trimmed by 4 bases and J by 0 bases, 3 bases remained unmatched. Germline V CDR1 and CDR2: SEHNR, FQNEAQ (reference sequence). This CDR3 contains 15 residues. The CDR3 is CASSSRQGSYNEQFF. In nucleotides, the CDR3 is TGTGCCAGCAGCTCCCGACAGGGCTCCTACAATGAGCAGTTCTTC.